This T cell receptor (beta chain) was sequenced in a study of blood T cell repertoires in COVID-19. As for the study in general: There were acute and convalescent COVID-19 samples, and they came from the United States, Italy and Spain.

Under the authors' procedure: Nucleated cell number was recorded as an estimate derived from reference gene primer amplification. The repertoire was sequenced with immunoSEQ multiplex PCR; TCRdb's copy has only in-frame clones and lacks some. V, J and clone size derive from that table, while D and trimming were established from the DNA sequence. In the table there are some 110,000 clones, over 80% of which are singletons. Cohorts were based on clinical histories the participants reported. The CDR3 covers 15 residues. The germline V and J ends were trimmed by 0 bases and 0 bases, with 6 bases remaining between them. Germline assignment: CDR1 SGHTA and CDR2 FQGNSA.

Material for sequencing was PBMCs or T cells enriched from blood (not recorded which). The TCR sequence derives from a woman in her thirties who had recovered from COVID-19. The chain employs TRBV7-2 and TRBJ2-1; D uncertain. CDR3 DNA sequence: TGTGCCAGCAGCTTAGCAAGCTACTCCTACAATGAGCAGTTCTTC. Its protein is CASSLASYSYNEQFF. Full variable domain (missing parts from reference TRBV7-2 and TRBJ2-1): GAGVSQSPSNKVTEKGKDVELRCDPISGHTALYWYRQSLGQGLEFLIYFQGNSAPDKSGLPSDRFSAERTGGSVSTLTIQRTQQEDSAVYLCASSLASYSYNEQFFGPGTRLTVL.